The rows below give T cell receptor beta chains drawn from one sample of a study of beta chain features in type 1 diabetes. Clones were sequenced by immunoSEQ multiplex PCR, and TCRdb holds only the in-frame ones, with some missing. Of 250,000 to 300,000 clones detected, around an eighth appear once; the ten largest clones hold about 0.016%. The specimen sequenced was naive CD4+ T cells from blood. All receptors come from a man aged 30 to 45 with type 1 diabetes. Both conserved end residues are part of each CDR3. The D gene is left open where the match is weak. Clone size, where shown, is once, few, many, or a class for clones that have expanded.

j_call v_call d_call clone_size cdr3_aa cdr3_nt
TRBJ2-2 TRBV5-4 TRBD2 - CASSPTSGRAGGELFF TGTGCCAGCAGCCCGACTAGCGGGAGGGCGGGCGGGGAGCTGTTTTTT
TRBJ2-2 TRBV5-1 - - CASSPLTPNTGELFF TGCGCCAGCAGCCCGCTGACTCCGAACACCGGGGAGCTGTTTTTT
TRBJ1-1 TRBV30 - few CAWTRGGAEAFF TGTGCCTGGACACGGGGGGGAGCTGAAGCTTTCTTT
TRBJ1-2 TRBV2 TRBD1 - CASNLGQGVDYGYTF TGTGCCAGCAATCTTGGACAGGGAGTTGACTATGGCTACACCTTC
TRBJ2-7 TRBV27 - - CASSPATRGGEQYF TGTGCCAGCAGTCCTGCGACTAGAGGTGGCGAGCAGTACTTC
TRBJ2-5 TRBV19 TRBD2 - CASSRAGTSGQETQYF TGTGCCAGTAGTAGGGCCGGGACTAGCGGGCAAGAGACCCAGTACTTC
TRBJ1-1 TRBV28 - once CASTLNTEAFF TGTGCCAGCACCCTAAACACTGAAGCTTTCTTT
TRBJ2-1 TRBV2 TRBD2 few CASRGLAGPIIKQFF TGTGCCAGCAGGGGACTAGCGGGGCCGATTATTAAGCAGTTCTTC
TRBJ1-1 TRBV2 - - CASSQYLRGVGTEAFF TGTGCCAGCAGTCAGTATCTACGGGGGGTGGGGACTGAAGCTTTCTTT
TRBJ2-7 TRBV28 TRBD1 - CASSLGQGSNEQYF TGTGCCAGCAGTTTAGGACAGGGGAGTAACGAGCAGTACTTC
TRBJ2-2 TRBV7-3 TRBD2 - CASSSTSGKYAGELFF TGTGCCAGCAGCTCCACTAGCGGGAAGTACGCCGGGGAGCTGTTTTTT